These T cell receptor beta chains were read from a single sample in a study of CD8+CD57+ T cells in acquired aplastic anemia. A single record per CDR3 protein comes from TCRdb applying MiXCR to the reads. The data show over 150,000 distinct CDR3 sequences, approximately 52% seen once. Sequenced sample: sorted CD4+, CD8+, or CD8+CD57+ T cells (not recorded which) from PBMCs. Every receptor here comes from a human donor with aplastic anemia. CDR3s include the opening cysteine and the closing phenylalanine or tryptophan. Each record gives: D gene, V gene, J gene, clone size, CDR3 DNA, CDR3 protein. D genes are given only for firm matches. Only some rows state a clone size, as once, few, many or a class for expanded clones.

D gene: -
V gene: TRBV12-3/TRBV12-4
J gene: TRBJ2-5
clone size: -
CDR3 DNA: TGTGCCAGCAGTGCCGGGGAAAGCCAAGAGACCCAGTACTTC
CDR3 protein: CASSAGESQETQYF

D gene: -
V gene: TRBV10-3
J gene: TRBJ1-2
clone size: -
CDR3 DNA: TGTGCCATCAGCACCATGACGGGGTCGGACTATGGCTACACCTTC
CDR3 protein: CAISTMTGSDYGYTF

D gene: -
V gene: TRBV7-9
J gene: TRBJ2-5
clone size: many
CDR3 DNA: TGTGCCAGCAGCCGACCCCGGGCCTATCAAGAGACCCAGTACTTC
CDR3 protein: CASSRPRAYQETQYF

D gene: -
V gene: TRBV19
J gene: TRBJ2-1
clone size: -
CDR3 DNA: TGTGCCAGTAGTACCTCATGGGTGATAACGCATGAGCAGTTCTTC
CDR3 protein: CASSTSWVITHEQFF

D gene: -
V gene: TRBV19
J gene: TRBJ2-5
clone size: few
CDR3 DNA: TGTGCCAGTAGCTTGAGAACAGGGAGAGAGACCCAGTACTTC
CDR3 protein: CASSLRTGRETQYF

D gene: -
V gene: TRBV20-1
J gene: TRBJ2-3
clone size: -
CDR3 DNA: TGCAGTATCGGTTCCGCGTACGGGCCAGATACGCAGTATTTT
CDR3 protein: CSIGSAYGPDTQYF

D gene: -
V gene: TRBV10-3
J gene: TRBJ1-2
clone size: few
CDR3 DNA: TGTGCCATAGGGCCGGGGAACTATGGCTACACCTTC
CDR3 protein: CAIGPGNYGYTF

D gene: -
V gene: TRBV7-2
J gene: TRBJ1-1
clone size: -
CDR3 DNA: TGTGCCAGCAGCTTGGGGGTTCTGAACACTGAAGCTTTCTTT
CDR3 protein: CASSLGVLNTEAFF

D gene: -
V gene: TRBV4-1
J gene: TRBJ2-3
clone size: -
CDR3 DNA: TGCGCCAGCAGCCAAGATTACGTAATGGCCTCGTCTGCAGATACGCAGTATTTT
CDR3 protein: CASSQDYVMASSADTQYF

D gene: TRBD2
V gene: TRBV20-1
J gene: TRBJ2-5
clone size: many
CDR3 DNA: TGCAGTGCTAGAGTGAGTGGGAGGGGAGAGACCCAGTACTTC
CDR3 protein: CSARVSGRGETQYF

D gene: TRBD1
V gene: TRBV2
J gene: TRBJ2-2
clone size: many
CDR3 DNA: TGTGCCAGCGAGGGCCGGGACAGGGAAACCGGGGAGCTGTTTTTT
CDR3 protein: CASEGRDRETGELFF

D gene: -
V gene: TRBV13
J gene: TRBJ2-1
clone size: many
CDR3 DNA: TGTGCCAGCAGCTTAGTTTACAATGAGCAGTTCTTC
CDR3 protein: CASSLVYNEQFF

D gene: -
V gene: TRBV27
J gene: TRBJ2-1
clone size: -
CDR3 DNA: TGTGCCACCGCGTCTCATGGGGGGTACTACAATGAGCAGTTCTTC
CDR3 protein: CATASHGGYYNEQFF

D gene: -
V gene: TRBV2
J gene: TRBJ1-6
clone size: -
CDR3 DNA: TGTGCCAGCATTGTACAGGGAATCAATTCACCCCTCCACTTT
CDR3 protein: CASIVQGINSPLHF

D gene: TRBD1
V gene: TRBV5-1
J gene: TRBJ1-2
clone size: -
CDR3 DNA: TGCGCCAGCCGTCCCGGGACAGGGAAAGGTGGCGGCTACACCTTC
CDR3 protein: CASRPGTGKGGGYTF

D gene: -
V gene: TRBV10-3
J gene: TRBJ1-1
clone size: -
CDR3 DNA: TGTGCCATCAGTGTGACGGGGAACACTGAAGCTTTCTTT
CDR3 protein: CAISVTGNTEAFF

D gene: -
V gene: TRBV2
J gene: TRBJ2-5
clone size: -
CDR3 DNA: TGTGCCAGCAGTGTTGGTTGGGGCGTGGAGACCCAGTACTTC
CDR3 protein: CASSVGWGVETQYF

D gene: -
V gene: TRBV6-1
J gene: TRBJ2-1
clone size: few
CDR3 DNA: TGTGCCAGCAGTGAAGTGAACAGGGTTGTTGGGAATGAGCAGTTCTTC
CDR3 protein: CASSEVNRVVGNEQFF

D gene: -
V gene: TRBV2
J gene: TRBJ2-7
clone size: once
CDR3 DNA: TGTGCCAGCAGTCGGGACTTAAACTCCTACGAGCAGTACTTC
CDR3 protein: CASSRDLNSYEQYF

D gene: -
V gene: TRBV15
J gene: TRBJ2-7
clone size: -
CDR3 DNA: TGTGCCGCCGAGTCCCTAGCGAGCCACGAGCAGTACTTC
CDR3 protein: CAAESLASHEQYF

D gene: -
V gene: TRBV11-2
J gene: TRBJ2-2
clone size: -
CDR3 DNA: TGTGCCAGCAGCCCACCAAGGAGTAACACCGGGGAGCTGTTTTTT
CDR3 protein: CASSPPRSNTGELFF

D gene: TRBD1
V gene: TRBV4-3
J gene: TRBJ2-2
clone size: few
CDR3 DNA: TGCGCCAGCAGCCAAGACAGGGGGCTAAGGAATGGGGCCGGGGAGCTGTTTTTT
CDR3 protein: CASSQDRGLRNGAGELFF

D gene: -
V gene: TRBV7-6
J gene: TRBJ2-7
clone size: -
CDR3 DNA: TGTGCCAGCGGAAAGGGACCGAGCTACGAGCAGTACTTC
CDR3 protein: CASGKGPSYEQYF

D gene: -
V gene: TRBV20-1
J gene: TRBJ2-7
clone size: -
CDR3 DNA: TGCAGTGCTAGGGAGGGCTCCTACGAGCAGTACTTC
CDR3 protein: CSAREGSYEQYF

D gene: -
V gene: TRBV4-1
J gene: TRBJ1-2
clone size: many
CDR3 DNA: TGCGCCAGCAGCCAAGAAGGTAGAGGCTACACCTTC
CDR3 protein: CASSQEGRGYTF

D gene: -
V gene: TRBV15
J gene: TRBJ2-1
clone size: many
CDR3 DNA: TGTGCCACCAGCAGATCCGTAGAGGGCGATGAGCAGTTCTTC
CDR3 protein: CATSRSVEGDEQFF